The 3 T cell receptor beta chains below were found in one sample sequenced in a study of blood T cells in healthy people across ages. Together with a sample-barcoded 5' primer, a J-beta primer mix was included in a second PCR lasting about 6 to 11 cycles. TCRdb independently ran MiXCR on the 5' RACE reads; one entry per CDR3 protein. Of about 1.6 million distinct CDR3 sequences listed, about 35% were seen once; the top ten hold 10% to 12%. Sequencing was carried out using blood. These receptors were taken from a woman aged 25 to 45 in good health.

There are a few counts of this clonotype. The J gene is TRBJ2-5, the V gene TRBV28; 9 positions agree with TRBD2. This CDR3 is 13 amino acids long. CDR1 and CDR2 from the germline V gene are MDHEN and SYDVKM. After removal of 9 bases from V and 2 bases from J, the junction contained 4 bases not matched to a gene. The CDR3 region has the DNA TGTGCCAGTAAGCTAGCGGGACAAGAGACCCAGTACTTC. Encoded protein: CASKLAGQETQYF. Combining the CDR3 with reference TRBV28 and TRBJ2-5 gives the whole variable domain DVKVTQSSRYLVKRTGEKVFLECVQDMDHENMFWYRQDPGLGLRLIYFSYDVKMKEKGDIPEGYSVSREKKERFSLILESASTNQTSMYLCASKLAGQETQYFGPGTRLLVL.

In the case of this clonotype: A much bigger clone sits one base away, suggesting this may be a read error. The rearrangement links TRBV6-2 or TRBV6-3 to TRBJ1-2, with a tentative D call TRBD1 (6 bases). Germline-derived CDR1 and CDR2 are MNHEY and SVGEGT. CDR3 length: 13 amino acids. Trimming took off 4 bases at V and 4 bases at J, with 10 bases between the two ends. Here the CDR3 reads CASSCGQSYGYTF. CDR3 DNA sequence: TGTGCCAGCAGTTGCGGACAGAGCTATGGCTACACCTTC.

V gene TRBV6-6 combines with J gene TRBJ2-5; 8 bases fit TRBD1. The V gene end was trimmed by 5 bases and the J gene end by 5 bases; junction bases not matched to a gene: 7. Per the germline V gene, CDR1 is MNHNY and CDR2 is SVGAGI (reference sequence). The CDR3 is made up of 14 amino acids. CDR3 sequence (DNA): TGTGCCAGCAGTAGGACAGGGTCGGGGGAGACCCAGTACTTC. Its translation: CASSRTGSGETQYF.